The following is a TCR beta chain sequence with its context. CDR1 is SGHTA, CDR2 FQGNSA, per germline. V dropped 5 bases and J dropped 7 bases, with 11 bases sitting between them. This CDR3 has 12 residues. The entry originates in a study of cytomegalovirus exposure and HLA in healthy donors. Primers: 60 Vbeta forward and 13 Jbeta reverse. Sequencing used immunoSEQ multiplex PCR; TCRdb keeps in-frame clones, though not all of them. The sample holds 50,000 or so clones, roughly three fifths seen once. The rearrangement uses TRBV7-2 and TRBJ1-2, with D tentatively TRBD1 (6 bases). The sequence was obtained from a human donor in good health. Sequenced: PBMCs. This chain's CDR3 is CASSTPQGGYTF. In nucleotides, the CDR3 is TGTGCCAGCAGCACACCACAGGGTGGCTACACCTTC.